The 7 T cell receptor beta chains given below trace back to one sample, sequenced in a study of blood T cells in healthy people across ages (dated by TCRdb to the mid-2010s). Library creation used 5' RACE. These reads were obtained on an Illumina HiSeq 2500. A second roughly 6 to 11 cycle PCR used a sample-barcoded 5' primer and a J-beta primer mix. TCRdb redid the processing of the public reads, applying fastp at Q25 and MiXCR, and retained in-frame beta chains. Each CDR3 protein appears once, grouped with its most common genes and DNA. The table for this sample lists about 1.5 million distinct CDR3 sequences; roughly two fifths of them were counted only once. Of the sample, around 4% falls within the top ten clones. Specimen: blood. The source is a young woman in good health.

CDR3 DNA sequence: TGCAGTGCCGTAAAATCGACTAGCGGCCAAGAGACCCAGTTCTTC. This codes for CSAVKSTSGQETQFF. The chain uses TRBV20-1 and TRBJ2-5, with 9 bases that match TRBD2. The DNA end lines up better with TRBJ2-1; the J call may be wrong. The CDR3 runs 15 residues. Germline loops: CDR1 DFQATT, CDR2 SNEGSKA (reference sequence).

The chain links TRBV20-1 to TRBJ1-2; D is unclear. Germline CDR1 and CDR2: DFQATT and SNEGSKA (reference sequence). V lost 4 bases and J 0 bases, leaving 12 bases between the germline ends. The CDR3 covers 14 residues. The CDR3 coding sequence is TGCAGTGCTAAAGGGCAGACAACTAACTATGGCTACACCTTC. Protein product: CSAKGQTTNYGYTF.

This clonotype has a handful of counts. The J gene is TRBJ1-2, the V gene TRBV25-1; D possibly corresponds to TRBD1 (6 bases). The CDR3 consists of 14 residues. Between the trimmed V and J ends, which lost 1 base and 4 bases, there was a span of 10 bases. Germline V CDR1 and CDR2: MGHDK, SYGVNS. CDR3 DNA sequence: TGTGCCAGCAGTGAATCCCAGGGGTCCTATGGCTACACCTTC. The encoded protein is CASSESQGSYGYTF.

This clonotype was detected only a few times. This chain links TRBV12-3 or TRBV12-4 with TRBJ1-4, with D maybe TRBD1 (5 bases). The V gene lost 8 bases and the J gene lost 0 bases, with 10 bases spanning the gap. The CDR3 totals 14 residues. Here the CDR3 DNA reads TGTGCCAGCCAACCGGGGGCAACTAATGAAAAACTGTTTTTT. This encodes CASQPGATNEKLFF.

This chain links TRBV9 with TRBJ2-1, with 7 bases lining up with TRBD2. The germline CDR1 and CDR2 sequences are SGDLS and YYNGEE. The trim removed 4 bases at V and 10 bases at J, leaving 14 bases unmatched. The CDR3 runs 15 residues. The DNA of the CDR3 is TGTGCCAGCAGCCCCTCACCGGGACTACCAACAGAGCAGTTCTTC. Protein: CASSPSPGLPTEQFF.

The rearrangement joins TRBV5-1 to TRBJ2-5, with 9 positions matching TRBD1. The CDR3 consists of 16 residues. J gave up 5 bases and V 0 bases, and 8 bases lay outside the gene matches. Germline V lookup: CDR1 SGHRS, CDR2 YFSETQ. CDR3 nucleotide sequence: TGCGCCAGCAGCTTGGCTTACAGGGGGCGACGGGAGACCCAGTACTTC. Protein: CASSLAYRGRRETQYF.

J is TRBJ2-3 and V is TRBV7-8; 8 positions agree with TRBD2. The ends lost 5 bases at V and 0 bases at J; junction bases unmatched: 7. Germline CDR1 is SGHVS and CDR2 is FQNEAQ. The length of the CDR3 is 16 residues. The CDR3 here is CASSPGLAISTDTQYF. The CDR3 DNA reads as TGTGCCAGCAGCCCCGGACTAGCCATAAGCACAGATACGCAGTATTTT.